Listed below are T cell receptor beta chains from one sample, sequenced in a study of T cells in Graves' hyperthyroidism and ophthalmopathy. TCRdb used MiXCR to reprocess the multiplex PCR reads, holding one entry per CDR3 protein. The sample gives about 340,000 distinct CDR3 sequences, about 20% of which show up once; approximately 54% is in the top ten. The sample comprised blood. The receptors here all came from a woman in her forties or fifties with Graves' hyperthyroidism. Each CDR3 is given with its conserved first and last residue. A D gene is named only where the DNA matches it firmly. Clone size appears in some rows only: once, few, many, or a class for an expanded clone.

V gene	clone size	D gene	J gene	CDR3 protein	CDR3 DNA
TRBV30	many	.	TRBJ2-1	CAWSELANEQFF	TGTGCCTGGAGTGAACTAGCCAATGAGCAGTTCTTC
TRBV5-6	.	TRBD1	TRBJ2-1	CASSRDRGLRNEQFF	TGTGCCAGCAGCCGAGACAGGGGGCTTCGCAATGAGCAGTTCTTC
TRBV6-5	many	.	TRBJ1-5	CASSYPVGSNQPQHF	TGTGCCAGCAGTTACCCCGTTGGTAGCAATCAGCCCCAGCATTTT
TRBV7-9	few	.	TRBJ1-2	CASSLTQQHNYGYTF	TGTGCCAGCAGCTTAACTCAGCAACACAACTATGGCTACACCTTC
TRBV30	many	.	TRBJ2-1	CAWSVFRNEQFF	TGTGCCTGGAGTGTGTTCCGTAATGAGCAGTTCTTC
TRBV20-1	many	.	TRBJ2-1	CSAEGEAEQFF	TGCAGTGCTGAAGGGGAGGCTGAGCAGTTCTTC
TRBV5-1	many	TRBD2	TRBJ2-1	CASSLVVAGNEQFF	TGCGCCAGCAGCTTGGTTGTAGCGGGGAATGAGCAGTTCTTC
TRBV12-3/TRBV12-4	many	.	TRBJ1-5	CASSLSGVNQPQHF	TGTGCCAGCAGTTTAAGTGGGGTCAATCAGCCCCAGCATTTT
TRBV5-4	few	.	TRBJ2-1	CASSLWPVDEQFF	TGTGCCAGCAGCTTGTGGCCGGTCGATGAGCAGTTCTTC
TRBV19	.	.	TRBJ2-2	CASSQTRAANTGELFF	TGTGCCAGTTCCCAAACCCGGGCAGCTAACACCGGGGAGCTGTTTTTT
TRBV5-1	.	.	TRBJ2-1	CASSLYAGAALGEQFF	TGCGCCAGCAGCTTGTATGCTGGGGCGGCACTCGGTGAGCAGTTCTTC
TRBV5-1	many	.	TRBJ2-5	CASSQDVGQETQYF	TGCGCCAGCAGCCAGGACGTGGGCCAAGAGACCCAGTACTTC
TRBV7-6	.	.	TRBJ2-1	CASSLRGHPLYNEQFF	TGTGCCAGCAGCTTACGGGGTCACCCCCTATACAATGAGCAGTTCTTC
TRBV3-1	many	TRBD1	TRBJ1-6	CASSHRGKDSPLHF	TGTGCCAGCAGCCACAGGGGGAAAGATTCACCCCTCCACTTT
TRBV2	.	TRBD1	TRBJ1-5	CASTEKDRGPLAPSNQPQHF	TGTGCCAGCACCGAGAAGGACAGGGGGCCGCTCGCTCCGAGCAATCAGCCCCAGCATTTT
TRBV20-1	many	.	TRBJ2-1	CSARDAREQFF	TGCAGTGCTAGAGATGCACGCGAGCAGTTCTTC
TRBV13	.	TRBD2	TRBJ2-1	CASSSTTSGDNEQFF	TGTGCCAGCAGCTCAACGACTAGCGGCGACAATGAGCAGTTCTTC
TRBV28	.	TRBD1	TRBJ1-2	CASSSGQGITNYGYTF	TGTGCCAGCAGTTCGGGACAGGGGATAACTAACTATGGCTACACCTTC
TRBV7-9	.	.	TRBJ2-5	CASSLGGTEETQYF	TGTGCCAGCAGCTTAGGCGGGACTGAAGAGACCCAGTACTTC
TRBV28	few	.	TRBJ2-3	CASSTRVLVNTQYF	TGTGCCAGCAGCACACGGGTCCTCGTGAATACGCAGTATTTT
TRBV30	many	.	TRBJ2-2	CAWSVLGQANTGELFF	TGTGCCTGGAGTGTACTTGGTCAGGCGAACACCGGGGAGCTGTTTTTT
TRBV6-1	many	.	TRBJ2-5	CASNTGSQETQYF	TGTGCCAGCAACACAGGGAGCCAAGAGACCCAGTACTTC
TRBV2	many	.	TRBJ1-4	CASSVWANEKLFF	TGTGCCAGCAGTGTTTGGGCTAATGAAAAACTGTTTTTT
TRBV20-1	.	TRBD1	TRBJ1-6	CSAAGTGSPSRNSPLHF	TGCAGTGCTGCCGGGACAGGGAGCCCCTCTCGGAATTCACCCCTCCACTTT
TRBV12-3/TRBV12-4	many	.	TRBJ1-1	CASSLATGVGTEAFF	TGTGCCAGCAGTTTAGCGACGGGCGTAGGCACTGAAGCTTTCTTT
TRBV2	few	TRBD1	TRBJ2-5	CASRKNPGGQETQYF	TGTGCCAGTCGGAAAAACCCAGGGGGCCAAGAGACCCAGTACTTC
TRBV20-1	few	.	TRBJ2-3	CSASRPSTDTQYF	TGCAGTGCTAGTCGCCCTAGCACAGATACGCAGTATTTT
TRBV27	.	.	TRBJ2-7	CASSFWAGEGYEQYF	TGTGCCAGCAGTTTCTGGGCAGGCGAGGGTTACGAGCAGTACTTC
TRBV6-2/TRBV6-3	once	.	TRBJ1-4	CASSGGPYNEKLFF	TGTGCCAGCAGTGGCGGACCTTACAATGAAAAACTGTTTTTT
TRBV27	.	.	TRBJ2-3	CASCPDPNTDTQYF	TGTGCCAGCTGCCCGGACCCGAACACAGATACGCAGTATTTT